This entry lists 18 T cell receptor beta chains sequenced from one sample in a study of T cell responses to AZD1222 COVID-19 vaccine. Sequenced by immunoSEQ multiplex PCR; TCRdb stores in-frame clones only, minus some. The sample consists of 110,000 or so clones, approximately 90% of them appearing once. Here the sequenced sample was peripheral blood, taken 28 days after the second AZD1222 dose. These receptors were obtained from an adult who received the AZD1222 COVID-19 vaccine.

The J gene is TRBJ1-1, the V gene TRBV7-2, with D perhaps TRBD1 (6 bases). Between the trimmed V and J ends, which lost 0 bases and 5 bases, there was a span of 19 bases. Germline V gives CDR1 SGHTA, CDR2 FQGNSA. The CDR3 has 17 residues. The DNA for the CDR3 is TGTGCCAGCAGCTTAGCCGGGACATCTAGGCGAGGTACTGAAGCTTTCTTT. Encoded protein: CASSLAGTSRRGTEAFF.

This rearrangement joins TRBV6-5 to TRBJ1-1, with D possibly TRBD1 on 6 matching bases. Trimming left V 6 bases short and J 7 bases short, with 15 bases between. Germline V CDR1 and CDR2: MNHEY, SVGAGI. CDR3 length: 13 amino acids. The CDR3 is CASRYGTLGEAFF. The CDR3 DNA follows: TGTGCCAGCAGGTACGGGACACTCGGTGAAGCTTTCTTT.

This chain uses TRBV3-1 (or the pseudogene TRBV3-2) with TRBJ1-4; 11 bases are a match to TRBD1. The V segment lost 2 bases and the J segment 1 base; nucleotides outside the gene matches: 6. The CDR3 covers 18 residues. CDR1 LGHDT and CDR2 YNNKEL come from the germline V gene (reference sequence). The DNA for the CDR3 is TGTGCCAGCAGCCAACCTTGGGGACAGGGGGGAACTAATGAAAAACTGTTTTTT. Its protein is CASSQPWGQGGTNEKLFF.

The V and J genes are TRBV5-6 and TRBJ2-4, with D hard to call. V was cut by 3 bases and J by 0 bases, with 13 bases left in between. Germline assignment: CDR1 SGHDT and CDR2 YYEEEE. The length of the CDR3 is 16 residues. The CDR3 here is CASSSTLDLAKNIQYF. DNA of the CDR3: TGTGCCAGCAGCTCCACGCTGGACCTAGCCAAAAACATTCAGTACTTC.

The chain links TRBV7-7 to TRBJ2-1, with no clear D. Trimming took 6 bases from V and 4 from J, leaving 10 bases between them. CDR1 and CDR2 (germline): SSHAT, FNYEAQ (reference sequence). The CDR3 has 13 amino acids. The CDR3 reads CASSLAHYNEQFF. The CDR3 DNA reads TGTGCCAGCAGTCTGGCCCATTACAATGAGCAGTTCTTC.

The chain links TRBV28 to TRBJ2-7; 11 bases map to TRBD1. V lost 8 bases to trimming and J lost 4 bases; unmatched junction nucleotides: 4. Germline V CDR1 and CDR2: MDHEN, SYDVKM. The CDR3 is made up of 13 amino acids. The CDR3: CASSGTGGYEQYF. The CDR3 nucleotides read TGTGCCAGCTCCGGGACAGGGGGGTACGAGCAGTACTTC.

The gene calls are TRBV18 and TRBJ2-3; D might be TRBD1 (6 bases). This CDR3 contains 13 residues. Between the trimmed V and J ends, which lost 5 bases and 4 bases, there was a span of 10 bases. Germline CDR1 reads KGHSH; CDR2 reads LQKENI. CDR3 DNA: TGTGCCAGCTCAACAGGGAACTCAGATACGCAGTATTTT. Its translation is CASSTGNSDTQYF.

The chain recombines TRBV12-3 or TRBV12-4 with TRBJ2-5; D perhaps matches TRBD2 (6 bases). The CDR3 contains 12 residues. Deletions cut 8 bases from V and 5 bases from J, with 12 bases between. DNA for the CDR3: TGTGCCAGCGGAGGGAGGTGGGAGACCCAGTACTTC. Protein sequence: CASGGRWETQYF.

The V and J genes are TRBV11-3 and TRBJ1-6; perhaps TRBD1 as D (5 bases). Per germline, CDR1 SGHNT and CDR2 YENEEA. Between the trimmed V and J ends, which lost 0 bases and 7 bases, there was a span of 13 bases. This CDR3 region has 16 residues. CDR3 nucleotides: TGTGCCAGCAGCTTAGAACTTACAGGTAGAAATTCACCCCTCCACTTT. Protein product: CASSLELTGRNSPLHF.

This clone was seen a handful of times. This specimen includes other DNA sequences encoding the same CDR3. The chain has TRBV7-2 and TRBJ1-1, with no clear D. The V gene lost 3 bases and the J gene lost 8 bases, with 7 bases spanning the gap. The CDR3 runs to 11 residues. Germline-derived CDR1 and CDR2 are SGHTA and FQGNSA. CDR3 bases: TGTGCCAGCAGCTTTGGTAGAGAAGCTTTCTTT. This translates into CASSFGREAFF.

Written as DNA, the CDR3 is TGTGCCACCAGCAGAGTTGGGGCAGGGCCGTGGGGGGGCTCTGGAAACACCATATATTTT. It specifies CATSRVGAGPWGGSGNTIYF. The rearrangement links TRBV15 to TRBJ1-3; TRBD1 is a possible D gene (5 bases). The V gene lost 1 base and the J gene lost 0 bases, with 22 bases spanning the gap. Germline-derived CDR1 and CDR2 are LNHNV and YYDKDF (reference sequence). This CDR3 has 20 amino acids.

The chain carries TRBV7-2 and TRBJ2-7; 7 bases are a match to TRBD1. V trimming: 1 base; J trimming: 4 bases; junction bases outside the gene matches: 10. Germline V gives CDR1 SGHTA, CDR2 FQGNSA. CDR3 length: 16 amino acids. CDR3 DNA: TGTGCCAGCAGCTTAGGCCCCGCCGGGACAGCTTACGAGCAGTACTTC. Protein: CASSLGPAGTAYEQYF.

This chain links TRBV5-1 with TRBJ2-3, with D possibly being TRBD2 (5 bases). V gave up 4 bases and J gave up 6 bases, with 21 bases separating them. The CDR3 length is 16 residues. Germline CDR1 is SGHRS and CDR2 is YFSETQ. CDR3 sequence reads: CASSLLPEGLGDTQYF. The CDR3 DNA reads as TGCGCCAGCAGCCTCCTTCCTGAGGGCCTCGGGGATACGCAGTATTTT.

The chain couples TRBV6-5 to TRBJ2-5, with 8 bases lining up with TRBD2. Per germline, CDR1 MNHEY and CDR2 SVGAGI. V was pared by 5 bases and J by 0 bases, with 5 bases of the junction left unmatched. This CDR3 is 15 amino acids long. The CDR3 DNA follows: TGTGCCAGCAGTAGGACTAGCACGTACCAAGAGACCCAGTACTTC. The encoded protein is CASSRTSTYQETQYF.

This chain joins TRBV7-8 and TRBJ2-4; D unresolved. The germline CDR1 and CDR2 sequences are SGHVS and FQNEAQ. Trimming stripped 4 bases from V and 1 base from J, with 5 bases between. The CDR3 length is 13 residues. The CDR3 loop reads CASSYSAKNIQYF. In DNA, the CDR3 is TGTGCCAGCAGCTACAGTGCCAAAAACATTCAGTACTTC.

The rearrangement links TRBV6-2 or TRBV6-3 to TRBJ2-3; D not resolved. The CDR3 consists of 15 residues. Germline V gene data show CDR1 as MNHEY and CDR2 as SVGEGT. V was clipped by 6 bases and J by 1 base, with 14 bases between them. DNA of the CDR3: TGTGCCAGCAGCTCTGTCGGTTCGCGCACAGATACGCAGTATTTT. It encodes CASSSVGSRTDTQYF.

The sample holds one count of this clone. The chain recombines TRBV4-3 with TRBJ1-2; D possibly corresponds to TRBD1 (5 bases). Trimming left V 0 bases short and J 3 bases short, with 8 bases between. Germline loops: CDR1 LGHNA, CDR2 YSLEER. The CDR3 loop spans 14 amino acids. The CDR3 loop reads CASSQERGYYGYTF. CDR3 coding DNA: TGCGCCAGCAGCCAAGAGAGGGGATACTATGGCTACACCTTC.

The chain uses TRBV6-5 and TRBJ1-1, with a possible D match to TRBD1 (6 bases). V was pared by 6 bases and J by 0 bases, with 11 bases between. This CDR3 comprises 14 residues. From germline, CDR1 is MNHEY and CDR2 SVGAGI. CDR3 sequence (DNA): TGTGCCAGCAGACCCGGGACAATGAACACTGAAGCTTTCTTT. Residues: CASRPGTMNTEAFF.